What follows describes a single T cell receptor beta chain. The data were obtained in a study of cytomegalovirus exposure and HLA in healthy donors. Study details: Early released data had about 80 million unique TCRs, all coming from HLA-typed donors.

PCR used 60 Vbeta primers and 13 Jbeta primers. TCRdb keeps only in-frame clones here, not all; method: immunoSEQ multiplex PCR. The sample carries about 98,000 clones, about 81% recorded once. After removal of 6 bases from V and 6 bases from J, the junction contained 6 bases not matched to a gene. Looked up from germline, CDR1 is LNHNV and CDR2 is YYDKDF (reference sequence). The CDR3 is 13 amino acids. The study sampled nominally healthy donors, though unrecorded immune exposures were likely. Sequencing input: PBMCs. The clonotype was recovered from a man aged 35 to 55 in good health and CMV-seronegative. The V gene is TRBV15, the J gene TRBJ1-2; 8 bases are shared with TRBD1. The CDR3 loop is CATSSGTGNGYTF. In DNA form, the CDR3 reads TGTGCCACCAGTTCCGGGACAGGTAATGGCTACACCTTC. The full variable domain, with the rest looked up from reference TRBV15 and TRBJ1-2, is DAMVIQNPRYQVTQFGKPVTLSCSQTLNHNVMYWYQQKSSQAPKLLFHYYDKDFNNEADTPDNFQSRRPNTSFCFLDIRSPGLGDTAMYLCATSSGTGNGYTFGSGTRLTVV.